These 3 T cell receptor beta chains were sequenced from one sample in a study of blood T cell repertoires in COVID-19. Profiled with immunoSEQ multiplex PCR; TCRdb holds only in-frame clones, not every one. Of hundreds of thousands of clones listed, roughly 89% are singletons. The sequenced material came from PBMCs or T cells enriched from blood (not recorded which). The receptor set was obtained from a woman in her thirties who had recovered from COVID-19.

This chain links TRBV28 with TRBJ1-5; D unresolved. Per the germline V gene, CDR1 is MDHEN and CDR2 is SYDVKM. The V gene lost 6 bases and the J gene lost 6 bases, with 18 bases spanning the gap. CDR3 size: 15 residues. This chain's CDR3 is CASSQPLRPGQPQHF. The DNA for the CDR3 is TGTGCCAGCAGCCAACCTCTAAGGCCAGGTCAGCCCCAGCATTTT. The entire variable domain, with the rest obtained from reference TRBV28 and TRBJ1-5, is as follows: DVKVTQSSRYLVKRTGEKVFLECVQDMDHENMFWYRQDPGLGLRLIYFSYDVKMKEKGDIPEGYSVSREKKERFSLILESASTNQTSMYLCASSQPLRPGQPQHFGDGTRLSIL.

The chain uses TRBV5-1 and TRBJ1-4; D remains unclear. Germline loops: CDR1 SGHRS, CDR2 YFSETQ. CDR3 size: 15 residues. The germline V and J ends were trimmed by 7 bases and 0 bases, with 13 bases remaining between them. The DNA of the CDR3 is TGCGCCAGCGCCCCGCAAGGAGCAACTAATGAAAAACTGTTTTTT. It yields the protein CASAPQGATNEKLFF.

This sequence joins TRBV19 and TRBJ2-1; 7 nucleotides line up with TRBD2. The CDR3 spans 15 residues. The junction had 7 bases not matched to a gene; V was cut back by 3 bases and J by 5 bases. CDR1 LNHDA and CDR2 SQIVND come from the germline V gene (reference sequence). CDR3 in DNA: TGTGCCAGTAGTATGGGGCGGGAGAATGACAATGAGCAGTTCTTC. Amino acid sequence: CASSMGRENDNEQFF.